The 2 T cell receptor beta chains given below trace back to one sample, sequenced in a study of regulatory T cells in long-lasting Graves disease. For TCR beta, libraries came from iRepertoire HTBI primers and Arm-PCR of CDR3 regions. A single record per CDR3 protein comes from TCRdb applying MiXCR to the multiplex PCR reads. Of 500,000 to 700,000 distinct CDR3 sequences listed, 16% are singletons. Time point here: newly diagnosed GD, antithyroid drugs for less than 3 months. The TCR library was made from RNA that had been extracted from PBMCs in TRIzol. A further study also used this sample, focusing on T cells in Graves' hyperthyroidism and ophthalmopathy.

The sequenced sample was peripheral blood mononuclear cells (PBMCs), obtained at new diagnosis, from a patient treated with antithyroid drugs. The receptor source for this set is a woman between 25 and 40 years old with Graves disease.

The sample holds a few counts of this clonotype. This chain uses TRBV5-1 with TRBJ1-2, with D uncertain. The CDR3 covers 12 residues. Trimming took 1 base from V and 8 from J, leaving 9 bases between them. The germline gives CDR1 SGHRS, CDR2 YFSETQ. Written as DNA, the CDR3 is TGCGCCAGCAGCTTGTCAGGAATCGGCTACACCTTC. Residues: CASSLSGIGYTF.

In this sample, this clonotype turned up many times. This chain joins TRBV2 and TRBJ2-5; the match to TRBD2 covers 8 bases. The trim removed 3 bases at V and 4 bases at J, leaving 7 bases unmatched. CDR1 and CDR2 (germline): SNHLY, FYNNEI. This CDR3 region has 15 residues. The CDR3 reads CASSDRSGSGETQYF. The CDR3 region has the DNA TGTGCCAGCAGTGACCGGAGCGGGAGTGGAGAGACCCAGTACTTC.